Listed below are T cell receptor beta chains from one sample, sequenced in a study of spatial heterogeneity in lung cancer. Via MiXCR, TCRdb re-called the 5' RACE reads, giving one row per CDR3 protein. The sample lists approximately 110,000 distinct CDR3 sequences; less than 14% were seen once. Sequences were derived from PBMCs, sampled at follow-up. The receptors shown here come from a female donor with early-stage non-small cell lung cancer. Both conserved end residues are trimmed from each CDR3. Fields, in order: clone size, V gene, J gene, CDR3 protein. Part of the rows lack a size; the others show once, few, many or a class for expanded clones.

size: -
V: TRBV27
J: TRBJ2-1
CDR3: ASSWRDSYNEQF

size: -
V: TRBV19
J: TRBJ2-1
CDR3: ASKRDSLYNEQF

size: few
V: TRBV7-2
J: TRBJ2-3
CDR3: ASSLGWRGATDTQY

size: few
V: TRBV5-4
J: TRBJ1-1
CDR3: ASSWGQGKTEAF

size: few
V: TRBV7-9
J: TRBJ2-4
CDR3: ASSFHGAKNIQY

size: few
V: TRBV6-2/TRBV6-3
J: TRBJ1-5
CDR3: ASSKITGKSDQPQH

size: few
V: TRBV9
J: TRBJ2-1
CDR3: ASSVVEAYEQF

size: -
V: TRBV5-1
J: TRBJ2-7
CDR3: ASSLDGTPIYEQY

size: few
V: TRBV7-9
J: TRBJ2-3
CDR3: ASSAGLRADTQY

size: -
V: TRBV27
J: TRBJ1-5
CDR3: ASSLRQGRQPQH

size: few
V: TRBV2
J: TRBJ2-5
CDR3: ATKPQGRETQY

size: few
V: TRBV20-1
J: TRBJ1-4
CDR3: SARDFRFFEKLF

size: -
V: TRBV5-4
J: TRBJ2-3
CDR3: ASSLRLPQEDTQY

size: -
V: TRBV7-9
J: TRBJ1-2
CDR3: ASSNRSNGSYT

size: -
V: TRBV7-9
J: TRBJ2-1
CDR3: ASSSGLAGFNEQF

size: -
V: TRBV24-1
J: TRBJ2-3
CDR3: ATSIAGGLTDTQY

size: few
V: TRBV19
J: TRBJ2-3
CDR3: ASSIGASGSTDTQY

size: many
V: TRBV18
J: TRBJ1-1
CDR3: ASSPSQRRQTEAF

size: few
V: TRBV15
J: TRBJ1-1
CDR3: ATSRAPNTEAF

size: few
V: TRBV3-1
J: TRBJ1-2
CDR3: ASSQGTGLHAGYT

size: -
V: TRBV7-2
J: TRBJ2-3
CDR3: ASSPDYSTDTQY

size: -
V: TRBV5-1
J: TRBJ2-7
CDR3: ASSLGPSGRDYEQY

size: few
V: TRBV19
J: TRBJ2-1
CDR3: ASSIQAGVYNEQF

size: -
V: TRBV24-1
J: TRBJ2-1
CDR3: ATSGLQYNEQF

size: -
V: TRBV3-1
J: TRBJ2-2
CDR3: ASSQAPGTGELF

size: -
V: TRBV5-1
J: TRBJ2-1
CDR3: ASSSGTSGRINEQF

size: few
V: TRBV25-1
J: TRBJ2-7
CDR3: ASSEGQGLSGTYEQY

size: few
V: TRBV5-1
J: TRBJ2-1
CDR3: ASSETSGSFEQF

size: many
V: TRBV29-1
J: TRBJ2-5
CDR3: SAASGRETQY

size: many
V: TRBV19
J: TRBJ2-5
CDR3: ASSTWTVRETQY

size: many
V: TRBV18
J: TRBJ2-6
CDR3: ASKLSGANVLT

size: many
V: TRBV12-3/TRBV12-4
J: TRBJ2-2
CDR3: ASSPNSERSTGELF

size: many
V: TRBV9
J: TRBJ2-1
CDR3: ASSVGLGLAIYNEQF

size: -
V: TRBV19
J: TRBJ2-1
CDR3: ASTPEFGEQF

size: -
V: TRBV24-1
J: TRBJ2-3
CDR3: ATSDSGTGRGTDTQY

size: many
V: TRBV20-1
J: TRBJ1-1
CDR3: SARTVSWNTEAF

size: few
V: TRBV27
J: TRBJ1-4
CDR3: ASSLSTGRSGEKLF

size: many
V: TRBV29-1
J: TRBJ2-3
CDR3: SVRYQFDTQY

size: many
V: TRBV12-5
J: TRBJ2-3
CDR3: ASGEDLSTDTQY

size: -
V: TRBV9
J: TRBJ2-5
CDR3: ASSLFGTLAQETQY

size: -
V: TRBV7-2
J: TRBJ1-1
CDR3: ASRRQMNTEAF

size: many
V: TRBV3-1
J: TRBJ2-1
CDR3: ASSQSWFLYNEQF

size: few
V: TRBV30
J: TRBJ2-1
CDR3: AWKEDSSYNEQF

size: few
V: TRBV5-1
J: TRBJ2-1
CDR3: ASSPNSGAYNEQF

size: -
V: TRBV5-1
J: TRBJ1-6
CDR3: ASSAEGSYNSPLH

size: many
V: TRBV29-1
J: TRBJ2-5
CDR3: SVEGSTRETQY

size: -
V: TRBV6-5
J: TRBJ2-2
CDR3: ASSYSGTSAGELF